This T cell receptor beta chain was identified during a study of human T cells and chemical hapten exposure. Only a few counts were recorded for this clonotype. The time point was: patch test 3, about 24 weeks after DPC sensitization. Treatment defined: therapeutic diphenylcyclopropenone sensitization with weekly scalp DPC. It was unfractionated whole blood from which total RNA was extracted. In germline, CDR1 is MRHNA, CDR2 SNTAGT. With V trimmed by 0 bases and J by 6 bases, 0 bases remained unmatched. This CDR3 region has 14 residues. One entry per CDR3 protein results from TCRdb running MiXCR on the RACE reads. The sample includes roughly 38,000 distinct CDR3 sequences, over 7.5% of them seen just once.

The TCR sequence derives from a man in his fifties with alopecia areata. Some clones in this sample may be carry-over from other donors' samples. This specimen consisted of whole blood, obtained in connection with sensitization to the hapten diphenylcyclopropenone (DPC). J is TRBJ2-1 and V is TRBV6-4; 9 bases are a match to TRBD2. The DNA for the CDR3 is TGTGCCAGCAGTGACTCGCGGGAGGGCAATGAGCAGTTCTTC. It yields the protein CASSDSREGNEQFF.